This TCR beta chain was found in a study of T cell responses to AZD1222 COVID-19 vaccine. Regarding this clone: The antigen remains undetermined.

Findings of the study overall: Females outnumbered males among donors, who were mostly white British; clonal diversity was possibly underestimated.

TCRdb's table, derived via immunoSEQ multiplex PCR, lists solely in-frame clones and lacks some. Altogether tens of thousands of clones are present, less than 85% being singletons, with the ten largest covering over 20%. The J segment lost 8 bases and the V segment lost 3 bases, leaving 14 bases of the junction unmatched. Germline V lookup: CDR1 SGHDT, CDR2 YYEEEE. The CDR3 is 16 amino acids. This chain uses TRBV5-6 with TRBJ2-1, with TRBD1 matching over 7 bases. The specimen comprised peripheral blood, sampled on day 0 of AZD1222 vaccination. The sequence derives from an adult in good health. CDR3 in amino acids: CASSSRANRGLDEQFF. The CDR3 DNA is TGTGCCAGCAGCTCTCGGGCAAACAGGGGTCTGGATGAGCAGTTCTTC.